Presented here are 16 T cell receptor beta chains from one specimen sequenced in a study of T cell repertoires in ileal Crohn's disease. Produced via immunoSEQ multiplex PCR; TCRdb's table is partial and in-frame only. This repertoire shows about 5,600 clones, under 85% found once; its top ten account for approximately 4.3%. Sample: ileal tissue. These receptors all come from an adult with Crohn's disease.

The CDR3 sequence: CASGLAELNYGYTF. CDR3 coding DNA: TGTGCTAGTGGTTTGGCGGAGTTAAACTATGGCTACACCTTC. The chain has TRBV12-5 and TRBJ1-2; unclear D gene. Trimming cost V 1 base and J 2 bases, with 8 bases left between them. Germline V gene sequence: CDR1 LGHNT, CDR2 FRNRAP. The CDR3 runs 14 residues.

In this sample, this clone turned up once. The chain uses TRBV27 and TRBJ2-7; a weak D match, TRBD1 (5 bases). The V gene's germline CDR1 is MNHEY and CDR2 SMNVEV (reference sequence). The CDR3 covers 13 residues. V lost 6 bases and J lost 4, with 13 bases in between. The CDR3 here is CASSPRERYEQYF. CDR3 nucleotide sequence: TGTGCCAGCAGCCCCAGGGAAAGGTACGAGCAGTACTTC.

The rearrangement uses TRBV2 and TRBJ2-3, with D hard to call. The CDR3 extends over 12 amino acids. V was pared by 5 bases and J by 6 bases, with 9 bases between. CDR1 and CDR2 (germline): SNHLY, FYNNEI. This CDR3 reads CASSSSVDTQYF. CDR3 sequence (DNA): TGTGCCAGCAGTTCGTCGGTGGATACGCAGTATTTT.

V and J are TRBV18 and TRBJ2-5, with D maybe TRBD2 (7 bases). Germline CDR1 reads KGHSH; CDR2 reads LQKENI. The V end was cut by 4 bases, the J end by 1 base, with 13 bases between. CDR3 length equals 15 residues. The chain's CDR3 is CASSLLRGAQETQYF. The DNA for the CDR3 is TGTGCCAGCTCACTTCTCCGGGGGGCCCAAGAGACCCAGTACTTC.

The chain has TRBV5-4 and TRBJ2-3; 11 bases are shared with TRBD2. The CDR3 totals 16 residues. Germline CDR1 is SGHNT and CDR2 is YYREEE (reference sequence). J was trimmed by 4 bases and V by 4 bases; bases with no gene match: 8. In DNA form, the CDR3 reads TGTGCCAGCAGCGTTGTAGCGGGAGGGCCCCCAGATACGCAGTATTTT. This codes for CASSVVAGGPPDTQYF.

CDR3 bases: TGTGCCATCAGTACAGGGTCCTCTGGAAACACCATATATTTT. Translated, it gives CAISTGSSGNTIYF. The chain links TRBV10-3 to TRBJ1-3; a possible D gene is TRBD1 (6 bases). Trimming pared 5 bases from V and 0 bases from J, leaving 8 bases between. CDR3 size: 14 residues. CDR1 is ENHRY and CDR2 is SYGVKD in the germline V gene.

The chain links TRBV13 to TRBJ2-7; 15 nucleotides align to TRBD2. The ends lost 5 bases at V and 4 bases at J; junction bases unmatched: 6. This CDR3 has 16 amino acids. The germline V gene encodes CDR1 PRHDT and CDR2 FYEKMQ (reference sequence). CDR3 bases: TGTGCCAGCAGCACCAGGACTAGCGGGAGGGGATACGAGCAGTACTTC. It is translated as CASSTRTSGRGYEQYF.

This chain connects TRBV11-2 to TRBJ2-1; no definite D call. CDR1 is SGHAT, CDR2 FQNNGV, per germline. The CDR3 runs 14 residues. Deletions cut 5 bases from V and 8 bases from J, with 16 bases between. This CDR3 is CASSLILGSHEQFF. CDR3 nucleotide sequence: TGTGCCAGCAGCCTCATCCTGGGTTCACATGAGCAGTTCTTC.

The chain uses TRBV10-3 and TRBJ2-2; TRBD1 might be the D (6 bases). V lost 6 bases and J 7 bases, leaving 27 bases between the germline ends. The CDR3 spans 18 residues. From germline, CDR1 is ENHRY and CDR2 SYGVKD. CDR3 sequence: CAISDPARGQIEGGELFF. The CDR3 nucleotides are TGTGCCATCAGCGATCCCGCCCGGGGACAAATTGAAGGCGGGGAGCTGTTTTTT.

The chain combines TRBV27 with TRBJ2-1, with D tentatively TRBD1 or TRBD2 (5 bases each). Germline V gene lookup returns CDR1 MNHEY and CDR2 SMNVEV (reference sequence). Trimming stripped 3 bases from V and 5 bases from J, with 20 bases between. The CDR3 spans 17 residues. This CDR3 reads CASSFAGTLRINNEQFF. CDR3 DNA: TGTGCCAGCAGTTTCGCCGGGACGTTACGAATCAACAATGAGCAGTTCTTC.

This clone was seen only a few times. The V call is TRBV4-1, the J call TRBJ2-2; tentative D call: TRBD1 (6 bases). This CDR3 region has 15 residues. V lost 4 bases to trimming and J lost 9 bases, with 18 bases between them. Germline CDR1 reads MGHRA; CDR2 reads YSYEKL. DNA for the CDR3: TGCGCCAGCAGCCCACTACAGGGTCAGCACCGGGAGCTGTTTTTT. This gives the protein CASSPLQGQHRELFF.

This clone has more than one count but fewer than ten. The CDR3: CASSLEQDSYQETQYF. The CDR3 region has the DNA TGTGCCAGCAGCTTAGAACAGGACAGTTACCAAGAGACCCAGTACTTC. J is TRBJ2-5 and V is TRBV7-9, with a possible D match to TRBD1 (6 bases). This CDR3 is 16 amino acids long. In germline, CDR1 is SEHNR, CDR2 FQNEAQ (reference sequence). The ends were cut back, 1 base at V and 0 bases at J, with 12 bases in the middle.

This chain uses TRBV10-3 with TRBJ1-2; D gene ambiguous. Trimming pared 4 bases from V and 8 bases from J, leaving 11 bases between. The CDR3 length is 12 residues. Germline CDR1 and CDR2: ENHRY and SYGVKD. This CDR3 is CAISVGREGYTF. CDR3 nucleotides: TGTGCCATCAGTGTAGGGCGGGAAGGCTACACCTTC.

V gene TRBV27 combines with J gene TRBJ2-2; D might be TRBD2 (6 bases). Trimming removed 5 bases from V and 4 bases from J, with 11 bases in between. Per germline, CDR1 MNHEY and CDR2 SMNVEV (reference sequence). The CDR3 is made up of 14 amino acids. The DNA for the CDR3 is TGTGCCAGCAGTCAATTCGGGGGCACCGGGGAGCTGTTTTTT. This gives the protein CASSQFGGTGELFF.

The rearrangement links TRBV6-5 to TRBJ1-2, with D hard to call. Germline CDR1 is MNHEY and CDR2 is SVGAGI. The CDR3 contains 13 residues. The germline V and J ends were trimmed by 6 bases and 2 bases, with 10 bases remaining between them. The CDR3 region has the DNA TGTGCCAGCAGACCCGACGCAAACTATGGCTACACCTTC. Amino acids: CASRPDANYGYTF.

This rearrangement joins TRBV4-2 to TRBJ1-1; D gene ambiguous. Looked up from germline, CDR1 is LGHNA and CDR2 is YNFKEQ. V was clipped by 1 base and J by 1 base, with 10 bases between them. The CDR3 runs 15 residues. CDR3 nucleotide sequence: TGTGCCAGCAGCCAAGCCCCGACTAGGAACACTGAAGCTTTCTTT. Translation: CASSQAPTRNTEAFF.